This is a list of T cell receptor beta chains from one sample in a study of cytomegalovirus exposure and HLA in healthy donors. Libraries were prepared by immunoSEQ multiplex PCR; TCRdb keeps only in-frame clonotypes and omits some of them. The sample shows a few hundred thousand clones, around 90% of them seen only once. Sequencing was performed on PBMCs. The receptors were sampled from a young man in good health and CMV-seronegative. The CDR3 runs from the conserved cysteine through the conserved F or W. The D gene is left open where the match is weak. Only some rows state a clone size, as once, few, many or a class for expanded clones.

D: TRBD2
size: .
V: TRBV9
J: TRBJ2-3
DNA: TGTGCCAGCAGCGTAGTGTCTAGCGGGGGAGCAGATACGCAGTATTTT
CDR3: CASSVVSSGGADTQYF

D: .
size: .
V: TRBV7-9
J: TRBJ1-2
DNA: TGTGCCAGCAGCTTACTCGGCTACACCTTC
CDR3: CASSLLGYTF

D: .
size: .
V: TRBV6-5
J: TRBJ2-7
DNA: TGTGCCAGCAGCCGCGACGGGGCCTACGAGCAGTACTTC
CDR3: CASSRDGAYEQYF

D: TRBD1
size: .
V: TRBV5-1
J: TRBJ2-7
DNA: TGCGCCAGCAGCTTAGGGACAGGGGGCATCTACGAGCAGTACTTC
CDR3: CASSLGTGGIYEQYF

D: .
size: .
V: TRBV7-9
J: TRBJ1-2
DNA: TGTGCCAGCAGCTTAGTACTGACAGCTTTCTATGGCTACACCTTC
CDR3: CASSLVLTAFYGYTF

D: .
size: .
V: TRBV27
J: TRBJ2-7
DNA: TGTGCCAGCAGTTCGCGGGTGGGAACTACGCAGTACTTC
CDR3: CASSSRVGTTQYF

D: .
size: .
V: TRBV14
J: TRBJ1-2
DNA: TGTGCCAGCAGCCAAGAGGCCAGGATAAGCTATGGCTACACCTTC
CDR3: CASSQEARISYGYTF

D: .
size: .
V: TRBV2
J: TRBJ2-5
DNA: TGTGCCAGCAGTGAAGCGACCGGTTCGGGGGAGACCCAGTACTTC
CDR3: CASSEATGSGETQYF

D: .
size: .
V: TRBV5-1
J: TRBJ2-5
DNA: TGCGCCAGCAGCCCCTCCTCGGGACTCCTGGTTGGGGAGACCCAGTACTTC
CDR3: CASSPSSGLLVGETQYF

D: TRBD1
size: once
V: TRBV6-5
J: TRBJ2-1
DNA: TGTGCCAGCAGCCTGGACAGGGGCTCCTACAATGAGCAGTTCTTC
CDR3: CASSLDRGSYNEQFF

D: TRBD1
size: .
V: TRBV28
J: TRBJ1-4
DNA: TGTGCCAGCAGTGGGATACCGGGACAGCTTGATAGAAAACTGTTTTTT
CDR3: CASSGIPGQLDRKLFF

D: .
size: .
V: TRBV6-1
J: TRBJ2-7
DNA: TGTGCCAGCAGTGAAGCAGGTGGGGCCTCCTACGAGCAGTACTTC
CDR3: CASSEAGGASYEQYF

D: .
size: .
V: TRBV9
J: TRBJ2-2
DNA: TGTGCCAGCAGCGAAGGGAGTCCGAACACCGGGGAGCTGTTTTTT
CDR3: CASSEGSPNTGELFF

D: .
size: .
V: TRBV6-5
J: TRBJ1-2
DNA: TGTGCCAGCAGTTCCCTATCCCAGGGGATCTATGGCTACACCTTC
CDR3: CASSSLSQGIYGYTF

D: TRBD1
size: .
V: TRBV9
J: TRBJ2-1
DNA: TGTGCCAGCAGCCCCGAGGGACAGGGTAGCGATGAGCAGTTCTTC
CDR3: CASSPEGQGSDEQFF

D: .
size: .
V: TRBV19
J: TRBJ2-7
DNA: TGTGCCAGTAGTATCTCCGGGACATCGACCTACGAGCAGTACTTC
CDR3: CASSISGTSTYEQYF

D: TRBD1
size: .
V: TRBV2
J: TRBJ2-7
DNA: TGTGCCAGCACCCTCTTGGGACAGGGGTGGGAGCAGTACTTC
CDR3: CASTLLGQGWEQYF

D: .
size: .
V: TRBV25-1
J: TRBJ1-4
DNA: TGTGCCAGCAGTATGACAGCTAATGAAAAACTGTTTTTT
CDR3: CASSMTANEKLFF

D: TRBD1
size: once
V: TRBV19
J: TRBJ1-1
DNA: TGTGCCAGTAGTATCAGATGGAGGGACAGACTTACTGAAGCTTTCTTT
CDR3: CASSIRWRDRLTEAFF

D: TRBD1
size: .
V: TRBV11-3
J: TRBJ2-7
DNA: TGTGCCAGCAGCGTCCGGGACAGGGGGAACTACGAGCAGTACTTC
CDR3: CASSVRDRGNYEQYF

D: TRBD1
size: .
V: TRBV11-2
J: TRBJ2-7
DNA: TGTGCCAGCAGCTTCGACAGGGGCTCCTACGAGCAGTACTTC
CDR3: CASSFDRGSYEQYF

D: .
size: .
V: TRBV21-1
J: TRBJ1-2
DNA: TGTGCCAGCAGCTCCCCCGACTTCTATGGCTACACCTTC
CDR3: CASSSPDFYGYTF

D: TRBD1
size: .
V: TRBV2
J: TRBJ1-6
DNA: TGTGCCAGCAGTGAATCCGGGACAGCTAATTCACCCCTCCACTTT
CDR3: CASSESGTANSPLHF

D: .
size: few
V: TRBV7-2
J: TRBJ2-7
DNA: TGTGCCAGCAGCTACAGGGATCCCTACGAGCAGTACTTC
CDR3: CASSYRDPYEQYF

D: .
size: .
V: TRBV15
J: TRBJ2-3
DNA: TGTGCCACCAGCCACCCGACGGGTAGCACAGATACGCAGTATTTT
CDR3: CATSHPTGSTDTQYF

D: .
size: .
V: TRBV7-9
J: TRBJ2-1
DNA: TGTGCCAGCAGCTTTGAGGCAGTCGGGTCCAATGAGCAGTTCTTC
CDR3: CASSFEAVGSNEQFF

D: TRBD1
size: .
V: TRBV6-6
J: TRBJ1-3
DNA: TGTGCCAGCAGTTACTCGGGACAGGGTTTATGGAACACCATATATTTT
CDR3: CASSYSGQGLWNTIYF

D: TRBD1
size: .
V: TRBV9
J: TRBJ2-5
DNA: TGTGCCAGCAGCGTAGAGGACAGGGGGTACCAAGAGACCCAGTACTTC
CDR3: CASSVEDRGYQETQYF

D: .
size: once
V: TRBV23-1
J: TRBJ2-7
DNA: TGCGCCAGCCCCGGGGGTTTAGCCTACGAGCAGTACTTC
CDR3: CASPGGLAYEQYF

D: .
size: .
V: TRBV6-5
J: TRBJ2-7
DNA: TGTGCCAGCAGGATTGACAGAAACACCTACGAGCAGTACTTC
CDR3: CASRIDRNTYEQYF

D: TRBD1
size: .
V: TRBV7-9
J: TRBJ2-3
DNA: TGTGCCAGCAGCTTCAGGGGGCCCGGCACAGATACGCAGTATTTT
CDR3: CASSFRGPGTDTQYF

D: .
size: .
V: TRBV4-1
J: TRBJ1-2
DNA: TGCGCCAGCAGCCAAGATAATCGGGGATCGGTTGGCTACACCTTC
CDR3: CASSQDNRGSVGYTF

D: TRBD1
size: .
V: TRBV19
J: TRBJ1-2
DNA: TGTGCCAGTAGGGGACAGGAGACCTCTATCAACTATGGCTACACCTTC
CDR3: CASRGQETSINYGYTF

D: TRBD1
size: .
V: TRBV30
J: TRBJ1-2
DNA: TGTGCCTGGCAGGGGGCCGGCTACACCTTC
CDR3: CAWQGAGYTF

D: TRBD1
size: .
V: TRBV7-9
J: TRBJ2-7
DNA: TGTGCCAGCAGCGTCGGGACAGGGGGAGACGAGCAGTACTTC
CDR3: CASSVGTGGDEQYF

D: .
size: .
V: TRBV5-1
J: TRBJ1-4
DNA: TGCGCCAGCAGCTTGTCCAGCGCCAATGAAAAACTGTTTTTT
CDR3: CASSLSSANEKLFF

D: TRBD1
size: .
V: TRBV19
J: TRBJ1-2
DNA: TGTGCCAGTAGTGCCTACAGGGGGCGAACTATTTATGGCTACACCTTC
CDR3: CASSAYRGRTIYGYTF

D: TRBD1
size: few
V: TRBV6-5
J: TRBJ1-5
DNA: TGTGCCAGCAGTTCAGGGGGCCTAGGTCAGCCCCAGCATTTT
CDR3: CASSSGGLGQPQHF

D: .
size: .
V: TRBV5-6
J: TRBJ1-1
DNA: TGTGCCAGCAGCACCAGACAGGTAGGGAACACTGAAGCTTTCTTT
CDR3: CASSTRQVGNTEAFF

D: TRBD1
size: .
V: TRBV6-1
J: TRBJ1-4
DNA: TGTGCCAGCAGTGAAGTGTTCGGGACAGGGGACAAAAAACTGTTTTTT
CDR3: CASSEVFGTGDKKLFF

D: TRBD2
size: .
V: TRBV5-1
J: TRBJ2-5
DNA: TGCGCCAGCAGCTTGGCAGCGGGGGTGCTACAAGAGACCCAGTACTTC
CDR3: CASSLAAGVLQETQYF

D: TRBD1
size: .
V: TRBV13
J: TRBJ2-2
DNA: TGTGCCAGCAGCGGCAAGGGGGCGCGATGGGTCGGGGAGCTGTTTTTT
CDR3: CASSGKGARWVGELFF

D: TRBD1
size: .
V: TRBV29-1
J: TRBJ1-4
DNA: TGCAGCGTGCACAGGGGAGAAAAACTGTTTTTT
CDR3: CSVHRGEKLFF

D: TRBD1
size: .
V: TRBV6-5
J: TRBJ1-6
DNA: TGTGCCAGCAGCTATACAGGGGGCCTTCCGTCACCCCTCCACTTT
CDR3: CASSYTGGLPSPLHF

D: .
size: .
V: TRBV6-1
J: TRBJ1-1
DNA: TGTGCCAGCACTCCCGGGACATTGAAAGCTTTCTTT
CDR3: CASTPGTLKAFF

D: .
size: .
V: TRBV7-9
J: TRBJ2-7
DNA: TGTGCCAGCAGCTTAGGCGACATCTACGAGCAGTACTTC
CDR3: CASSLGDIYEQYF

D: .
size: .
V: TRBV15
J: TRBJ2-3
DNA: TGTGCCACCAGCAGAGAGGCGGGTGCAGATACGCAGTATTTT
CDR3: CATSREAGADTQYF

D: .
size: .
V: TRBV4-3
J: TRBJ2-3
DNA: TGCGCCAGCAGCCAAAGAACGGAGCTGAGCACAGATACGCAGTATTTT
CDR3: CASSQRTELSTDTQYF

D: TRBD1
size: .
V: TRBV19
J: TRBJ2-7
DNA: TGTGCCACCGAGGACAGGCGTTCCTACGAGCAGTACTTC
CDR3: CATEDRRSYEQYF

D: .
size: .
V: TRBV7-2
J: TRBJ2-3
DNA: TGTGCCAGCAGCTCGTCCTACGCAGATACGCAGTATTTT
CDR3: CASSSSYADTQYF

D: TRBD1
size: .
V: TRBV2
J: TRBJ1-5
DNA: TGTGCCAGCAGTGACTACAGGGGTCCCAATCAGCCCCAGCATTTT
CDR3: CASSDYRGPNQPQHF

D: .
size: .
V: TRBV5-1
J: TRBJ1-1
DNA: TGCGCCAGCCGCCCGATAACAGGGAACACTGAAGCTTTCTTT
CDR3: CASRPITGNTEAFF

D: TRBD1
size: .
V: TRBV4-3
J: TRBJ1-1
DNA: TGCGCCAGCTCCATCGATTGGGACAGGGAACACACTGAAGCTTTCTTT
CDR3: CASSIDWDREHTEAFF

D: TRBD1
size: few
V: TRBV7-9
J: TRBJ2-1
DNA: TGTGCCAGCTCAGCAGGGGGCAATGAGCAGTTCTTC
CDR3: CASSAGGNEQFF

D: .
size: .
V: TRBV7-6
J: TRBJ2-2
DNA: TGTGCCAGCAGCTTAGGGACTCTGAACACCGGGGAGCTGTTTTTT
CDR3: CASSLGTLNTGELFF

D: TRBD1
size: .
V: TRBV7-9
J: TRBJ1-1
DNA: TGTGCCAGCAGCCCACTACAGGGGGCTTGGACTGAAGCTTTCTTT
CDR3: CASSPLQGAWTEAFF

D: TRBD2
size: few
V: TRBV7-6
J: TRBJ2-3
DNA: TGTGCCAGCAGCATCAGACTAGCGGGGAGCACAGATACGCAGTATTTT
CDR3: CASSIRLAGSTDTQYF